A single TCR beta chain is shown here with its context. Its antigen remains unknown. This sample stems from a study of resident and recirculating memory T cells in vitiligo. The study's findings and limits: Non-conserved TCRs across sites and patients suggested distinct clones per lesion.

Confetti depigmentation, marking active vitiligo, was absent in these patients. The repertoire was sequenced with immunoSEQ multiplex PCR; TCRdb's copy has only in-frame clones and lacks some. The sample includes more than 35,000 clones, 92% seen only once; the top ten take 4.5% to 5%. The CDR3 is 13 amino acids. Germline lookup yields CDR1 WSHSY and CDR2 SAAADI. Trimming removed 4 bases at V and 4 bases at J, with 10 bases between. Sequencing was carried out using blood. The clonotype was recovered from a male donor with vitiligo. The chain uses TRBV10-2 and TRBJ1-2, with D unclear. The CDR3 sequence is CASSGAPFYGYTF. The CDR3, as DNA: TGCGCCAGCAGTGGGGCCCCCTTCTATGGCTACACCTTC.